The next 2 T cell receptor beta chains were all read from a single sample in a study of cytomegalovirus exposure and HLA in healthy donors. 13 Jbeta primers and 60 Vbeta primers were used for the PCR. Here immunoSEQ multiplex PCR was the method, and the copy in TCRdb shows in-frame clones only, minus some. Recorded for this sample: 200,000 to 250,000 clones. The sample consisted of PBMCs. The source is a woman in her thirties in good health and CMV-seropositive.

The chain has TRBV7-6 and TRBJ1-1; TRBD1 might be the D (5 bases). This CDR3 has 13 amino acids. V was trimmed by 2 bases and J by 4 bases, leaving 8 bases between them. Looked up from germline, CDR1 is SGHVS and CDR2 is FNYEAQ. CDR3 region: CASSLSGGTEAFF. DNA of the CDR3: TGTGCCAGCAGCTTATCGGGGGGCACTGAAGCTTTCTTT.

The gene calls are TRBV28 and TRBJ1-4; D uncertain. This CDR3 has 15 amino acids. Trimming stripped 5 bases from V and 0 bases from J, with 10 bases between. Germline CDR1 reads MDHEN; CDR2 reads SYDVKM. The CDR3 protein is CASSPPGATNEKLFF. CDR3 coding DNA: TGTGCCAGCAGTCCGCCCGGTGCAACTAATGAAAAACTGTTTTTT.